These T cell receptor beta chains were read from a single sample in a study of cytomegalovirus exposure and HLA in healthy donors. Profiling relied on immunoSEQ multiplex PCR, and the TCRdb table lists in-frame clones only, not all of them. The sample consists of around 150,000 clones, 82% of them appearing once. Specimen: PBMCs. These receptors originate from a girl aged 2-10 years in good health and CMV-seropositive. The CDR3 runs from the conserved cysteine through the conserved F or W. The D gene is left open where the match is weak. Clone size is given for some rows only: seen once, a few or many times, or a class if the clone is expanded.

d_call j_call cdr3_length v_call clone_size cdr3_nt cdr3_aa
TRBD1 TRBJ2-5 13 TRBV30 . TGTGCCTGGAGTGGACAGGGATGGAAGACCCAGTACTTC CAWSGQGWKTQYF
. TRBJ2-5 16 TRBV5-4 . TGTGCCAGCAGCGGACTAAGAACAGAGTACCAAGAGACCCAGTACTTC CASSGLRTEYQETQYF
. TRBJ2-7 12 TRBV28 . TGTGCCAGCAGTTTCCTCTCCTACGAGCAGTACTTC CASSFLSYEQYF
. TRBJ2-1 18 TRBV10-1 . TGCGCCAGCAGTGAGACCAGGCAACGCCACATATCCTACAATGAGCAGTTCTTC CASSETRQRHISYNEQFF
. TRBJ2-6 15 TRBV6-1 . TGTGCCAGCAGTGAGAGAAGCTCTGGGGCCAACGTCCTGACTTTC CASSERSSGANVLTF
TRBD1 TRBJ1-2 13 TRBV29-1 . TGCAGCGTTTCAGGGGGCCCAAACTATGGCTACACCTTC CSVSGGPNYGYTF
TRBD1 TRBJ1-3 16 TRBV9 . TGTGCCAGCAGCGCTCACAGGGGGCGTCCTGGAAACACCATATATTTT CASSAHRGRPGNTIYF
TRBD2 TRBJ2-1 19 TRBV7-2 . TGTGCCAGCAGCTTAGGGGGGTATGCGAGCGGGATACAATACAATGAGCAGTTCTTC CASSLGGYASGIQYNEQFF
. TRBJ1-4 15 TRBV15 . TGTGCCACCACCCAAGGCAGGGTTGGCAATGAAAAACTGTTTTTT CATTQGRVGNEKLFF
. TRBJ2-3 14 TRBV5-1 . TGCGCCAGCAGCTTGGGGGCGCCGACAGATACGCAGTATTTT CASSLGAPTDTQYF
. TRBJ2-1 17 TRBV28 . TGTGCCAGCAGTTTGGTGGGGGCACCCCCCTCCTACAATGAGCAGTTCTTC CASSLVGAPPSYNEQFF
. TRBJ1-4 14 TRBV4-1 . TGCGCCAGCAGCCCCGTTGCAACTAATGAAAAACTGTTTTTT CASSPVATNEKLFF
TRBD1 TRBJ1-2 12 TRBV30 . TGTGCCTGGATACAGGGGGCGAATGGCTACACCTTC CAWIQGANGYTF
. TRBJ2-1 14 TRBV9 . TGTGCCAGCAGCGGGGGACTTGGTTACAATGAGCAGTTCTTC CASSGGLGYNEQFF
TRBD2 TRBJ2-1 14 TRBV30 . TGTGCCTGGAGTGTCACTAGCGGCTACAATGAGCAGTTCTTC CAWSVTSGYNEQFF
. TRBJ1-5 13 TRBV19 few TGTGCCAGTAGTCTGGGGGCGAATCAGCCCCAGCATTTT CASSLGANQPQHF
TRBD2 TRBJ2-1 19 TRBV28 few TGTGCCAGCAGTTCCCCGGGACTAGCGATAATACAGACTTACAATGAGCAGTTCTTC CASSSPGLAIIQTYNEQFF
. TRBJ1-1 15 TRBV4-2 . TGTGCCAGCAGCCAAGCCGCAGGGGTGAACACTGAAGCTTTCTTT CASSQAAGVNTEAFF
. TRBJ1-5 16 TRBV6-4 . TGTGCCAGCAGTGACTATTTTGGCAGGCGGGATCAGCCCCAGCATTTT CASSDYFGRRDQPQHF
TRBD2 TRBJ2-3 14 TRBV19 . TGTGCCAGTAGTATGGGACTAGCCCCAGATACGCAGTATTTT CASSMGLAPDTQYF
TRBD1 TRBJ1-2 15 TRBV4-2 . TGTGCCAGCAGCCCTCGACAGGGGATAGGATATGGCTACACCTTC CASSPRQGIGYGYTF
. TRBJ2-1 12 TRBV27 . TGTGCCAGCAGGGTTGGGGGGAATGAGCAGTTCTTC CASRVGGNEQFF
TRBD1 TRBJ2-7 16 TRBV4-1 . TGCGCCAGCAGCCAGGGGGACAGGGGGTTCCCCTACGAGCAGTACTTC CASSQGDRGFPYEQYF
TRBD2 TRBJ2-5 18 TRBV27 . TGTGCCAGCAGTTTATCGAAAGCGGTAGCGGGCTACCAAGAGACCCAGTACTTC CASSLSKAVAGYQETQYF
TRBD1 TRBJ2-6 15 TRBV5-1 once TGCGCCAGCAGCCCCGACAGGGCTGGGGCCAACGTCCTGACTTTC CASSPDRAGANVLTF
. TRBJ1-4 16 TRBV2 . TGTGCCAGCAGTGAAGCGGGTACGGGGAGGAATGAAAAACTGTTTTTT CASSEAGTGRNEKLFF
TRBD1 TRBJ1-5 15 TRBV27 . TGTGCCAGCAGTCCCGGGACAGGGGGCAATCAGCCCCAGCATTTT CASSPGTGGNQPQHF